The sequence of this T cell receptor beta chain was determined in a study of blood T cells in healthy people across ages. There are 15 residues in the CDR3. Germline loops: CDR1 MNHEY, CDR2 SVGEGT. With a J-beta primer mix and a sample-barcoded 5' primer, a second PCR ran roughly 7 to 11 cycles. TCRdb reprocessed the 5' RACE reads with MiXCR, giving one entry per CDR3 protein. The repertoire holds fewer than 2,000,000 distinct CDR3 sequences, with about two fifths as singletons. Note on this clonotype: A read error may produce the germline difference seen at one junction end.

The sequenced material came from blood. V gene TRBV6-2 or TRBV6-3 combines with J gene TRBJ2-1, with no clear D. This receptor was taken from a human donor in good health. The CDR3 DNA follows: TGTGCCAGCAGCCCTCACACAGATGTATACAATGGGCAGTTCTTC. Amino acids: CASSPHTDVYNGQFF.